The sequence of this TCR beta chain was determined in a study of tumor and adjacent non-tumor tissue in lung cancer. About the research overall: There were around 11 adenocarcinoma, 2 squamous cell carcinoma and 1 small cell lung cancer cases. Each sample yielded 3.5 million to 5 million productive TCRbeta reads on average.

Study-wide points: In normal lung, the top 100 clones were significantly more dominant than in tumor. Significantly higher TCR diversity was found in tumor than normal lung.

CDR3 size: 12 residues. Germline lookup yields CDR1 MNHNY and CDR2 SVGAGI (reference sequence). Trimming removed 5 bases at V and 8 bases at J, with 10 bases between. This clonotype was observed many times. Its antigen is currently unknown. No cell sorting was done before RNA was extracted from the tissue. TCRbeta libraries were built with three rounds of nested PCR, modified from ARM-PCR. TCRdb redid the calling of the multiplex PCR reads with MiXCR, one entry per CDR3 protein. The sample carries about 70,000 distinct CDR3 sequences, about three quarters recorded once. Source material: lung tumor tissue. The sequence came from a man between 60 and 75 years old with non-small cell lung cancer. This chain connects TRBV6-6 to TRBJ2-1; D uncertain. CDR3 sequence reads: CASSITGDEQFF. CDR3 DNA: TGTGCCAGCAGTATTACTGGCGATGAGCAGTTCTTC.